These 19 T cell receptor beta chains were sequenced from one sample in a study of cytomegalovirus exposure and HLA in healthy donors (dated by TCRdb to 2017 to 2019). Libraries were constructed by the immunoSEQ multiplex PCR assay. For the multiplex PCR, a mixture combining 60 forward primers for TCR Vbeta segments and 13 reverse primers for TCR Jbeta segments was used. Sourced from immuneACCESS, this table was stored by TCRdb with only in-frame sequences that have V and J called. A share of the clones is absent; for the studies checked, an unresolved V gene accounts for under half, and the remainder has no known explanation. This sample lists 110,000 or so clones; over 65% were detected once. The ten largest make up about 5.4% of the sample. Sequenced material: PBMCs. The receptors were gathered from a woman between 25 and 40 years old in good health and CMV-seropositive.

The chain has TRBV5-1 and TRBJ2-7; TRBD2 aligns across 7 bases. This CDR3 has 17 amino acids. Trimming at V came to 0 bases and at J to 2 bases, leaving 11 bases not matched to a gene. Germline values: CDR1 SGHRS, CDR2 YFSETQ. Written as DNA, the CDR3 is TGCGCCAGCAGCTTGGAGGGATTAGCGGGCCTTACCTACGAGCAGTACTTC. It encodes CASSLEGLAGLTYEQYF. The full variable domain, with the rest looked up from reference TRBV5-1 and TRBJ2-7, is KAGVTQTPRYLIKTRGQQVTLSCSPISGHRSVSWYQQTPGQGLQFLFEYFSETQRNKGNFPGRFSGRQFSNSRSEMNVSTLELGDSALYLCASSLEGLAGLTYEQYFGPGTRLTVT.

The chain carries TRBV11-3 and TRBJ2-1; TRBD1 is a possible D gene (7 bases). This CDR3 has 13 amino acids. Trimming took off 5 bases at V and 9 bases at J, with 14 bases between the two ends. Germline CDR1 is SGHNT and CDR2 is YENEEA. Here the CDR3 reads CASSQGGSSEQFF. Here the CDR3 DNA reads TGTGCCAGCAGCCAGGGGGGCTCCAGTGAGCAGTTCTTC.

The chain is built from TRBV5-6 and TRBJ1-1; D is ambiguous. Germline values: CDR1 SGHDT, CDR2 YYEEEE. The V end lost 3 bases, the J end lost 1 base, and 13 bases lay between the germline ends. This CDR3 spans 15 amino acids. The CDR3 DNA follows: TGTGCCAGCAGCTCCACCGAGGGTGCGAACACTGAAGCTTTCTTT. It encodes CASSSTEGANTEAFF.

The J gene is TRBJ1-1, the V gene TRBV7-3; no reliable D call. The V and J ends lost 2 bases and 3 bases respectively, with 10 bases between them. This CDR3 has 14 amino acids. Germline assignment: CDR1 SGHTA and CDR2 FQGTGA. CDR3: CASSLRREDTEAFF. DNA of the CDR3: TGTGCCAGCAGCTTACGTAGGGAGGACACTGAAGCTTTCTTT.

The V gene is TRBV7-9, the J gene TRBJ1-5; the D gene is possibly TRBD1 (5 bases). Germline CDR1 is SEHNR and CDR2 is FQNEAQ (reference sequence). V dropped 1 base and J dropped 1 base, with 8 bases sitting between them. This CDR3 region has 15 residues. The CDR3 spells CASSLEGKSNQPQHF. The CDR3 DNA sequence: TGTGCCAGCAGCTTAGAGGGGAAGAGCAATCAGCCCCAGCATTTT. Using reference TRBV7-9 and TRBJ1-5 for the parts outside the CDR3, the full variable domain is DTGVSQNPRHKITKRGQNVTFRCDPISEHNRLYWYRQTLGQGPEFLTYFQNEAQLEKSRLLSDRFSAERPKGSFSTLEIQRTEQGDSAMYLCASSLEGKSNQPQHFGDGTRLSIL.

Details on this clone: The germline gene is not matched at one end of the junction; a read error may be the cause. The chain is built from TRBV7-9 and TRBJ1-1; 9 bases agree with TRBD1. This CDR3 has 12 residues. Germline V lookup: CDR1 SEHNR, CDR2 FQNEAQ (reference sequence). This CDR3 is CASSRTDRGFNF. DNA of the CDR3: TGTGCCAGCAGCCGGACGGACAGGGGATTCAACTTT.

This chain uses TRBV19 with TRBJ1-4; 8 bases line up with TRBD1. Germline values: CDR1 LNHDA, CDR2 SQIVND (reference sequence). J lost 12 bases, V lost 3 bases, and 9 bases had no gene match. CDR3 length: 14 amino acids. The chain's CDR3 is CASSIWGHRGELFF. In DNA form, the CDR3 reads TGTGCCAGTAGTATTTGGGGGCACAGGGGGGAACTGTTTTTT.

The V gene is TRBV6-6, the J gene TRBJ2-3; D is perhaps TRBD1 (6 bases). The CDR3 spans 15 residues. Trimming shortened V by 6 bases and J by 2 bases, and 15 bases separated the two germline ends. Germline-derived CDR1 and CDR2 are MNHNY and SVGAGI (reference sequence). In DNA form, the CDR3 reads TGTGCCAGCAGACTTAGACAGGCGTCCACAGATACGCAGTATTTT. It specifies CASRLRQASTDTQYF.

CDR3 bases: TGTGCCAGCAGCTTTACAGGGGGCTACGAGCAGTACTTC. Translating it yields CASSFTGGYEQYF. This sequence joins TRBV13 and TRBJ2-7; 8 bases map to TRBD1. V was pared by 3 bases and J by 3 bases, with 1 base of the junction left unmatched. The CDR3 has 13 amino acids. Looked up from germline, CDR1 is PRHDT and CDR2 is FYEKMQ (reference sequence).

This chain uses TRBV25-1 with TRBJ2-7; no clear D. The CDR3 has 15 amino acids. The V end lost 0 bases, the J end lost 6 bases, and 15 bases lay between the germline ends. The germline gives CDR1 MGHDK, CDR2 SYGVNS. The CDR3 coding sequence is TGTGCCAGCAGTGAATATCCGGGTACGGCTTTCGAGCAGTACTTC. It codes for CASSEYPGTAFEQYF.

This chain connects TRBV4-1 to TRBJ2-7; tentatively, D is TRBD2 (5 bases). Germline V gene data show CDR1 as MGHRA and CDR2 as YSYEKL. Trimming left V 2 bases short and J 1 base short, with 12 bases between. This CDR3 is 15 amino acids long. CDR3: CASSQPPGGSYEQYF. Here the CDR3 DNA reads TGCGCCAGCAGCCAACCTCCTGGCGGGTCCTACGAGCAGTACTTC.

The chain is built from TRBV6-5 and TRBJ1-3; TRBD1 aligns across 8 bases. This CDR3 is built from 15 residues. Germline CDR1 MNHEY, CDR2 SVGAGI. J lost 1 base, V lost 4 bases, and 3 bases had no gene match. CDR3 nucleotide sequence: TGTGCCAGCAGTTCCCAGGGGGCATCTGGAAACACCATATATTTT. This gives the protein CASSSQGASGNTIYF.

The V call is TRBV11-2, the J call TRBJ2-1; D ambiguous. Per the germline V gene, CDR1 is SGHAT and CDR2 is FQNNGV. V dropped 0 bases and J dropped 5 bases, with 8 bases sitting between them. The CDR3 runs to 14 residues. CDR3 loop: CASSLDRGHNEQFF. The CDR3 coding sequence is TGTGCCAGCAGCTTAGATCGTGGCCACAATGAGCAGTTCTTC.

This clone was observed a handful of times. The chain employs TRBV5-1 and TRBJ2-7; no firm D call. Germline values: CDR1 SGHRS, CDR2 YFSETQ. Trimming took off 0 bases at V and 3 bases at J, with 4 bases between the two ends. The CDR3 sequence is 12 residues long. CDR3 amino acids: CASSLDGYEQYF. The CDR3 DNA reads TGCGCCAGCAGCTTGGACGGCTACGAGCAGTACTTC. The full variable domain, its missing parts supplied by reference TRBV5-1 and TRBJ2-7, is KAGVTQTPRYLIKTRGQQVTLSCSPISGHRSVSWYQQTPGQGLQFLFEYFSETQRNKGNFPGRFSGRQFSNSRSEMNVSTLELGDSALYLCASSLDGYEQYFGPGTRLTVT.

The V and J genes are TRBV28 and TRBJ1-5; TRBD1 matches 7 bases. Germline lookup yields CDR1 MDHEN and CDR2 SYDVKM. Trimming took 7 bases from V and 1 from J; bases not matched to a gene: 7. The CDR3 loop spans 15 amino acids. The CDR3 DNA reads as TGTGCCAGCACCCTTTTACAGGGGAGCAATCAGCCCCAGCATTTT. Translated: CASTLLQGSNQPQHF. Full variable domain (outside the CDR3, taken from reference TRBV28 and TRBJ1-5): DVKVTQSSRYLVKRTGEKVFLECVQDMDHENMFWYRQDPGLGLRLIYFSYDVKMKEKGDIPEGYSVSREKKERFSLILESASTNQTSMYLCASTLLQGSNQPQHFGDGTRLSIL.

V and J are TRBV2 and TRBJ2-1; no clear D gene. Germline V CDR1 and CDR2: SNHLY, FYNNEI. The CDR3 contains 15 residues. The V and J ends lost 3 bases and 0 bases respectively, with 9 bases between them. The CDR3 spells CASSEQVPSYNEQFF. CDR3 coding DNA: TGTGCCAGCAGTGAGCAGGTACCCTCCTACAATGAGCAGTTCTTC.

V gene TRBV6-5 combines with J gene TRBJ1-1; maybe TRBD1 (6 bases). Germline CDR1 reads MNHEY; CDR2 reads SVGAGI. Trimming removed 5 bases at V and 7 bases at J, with 11 bases between. CDR3 length: 12 residues. The DNA of the CDR3 is TGTGCCAGCAGTCCCGGACAGAATGAAGCTTTCTTT. This codes for CASSPGQNEAFF.

This clone was picked up a small number of times. CDR3 in DNA: TGTGCCAGCAGCTTTACGACTAGCGGAGACTCCTACGAGCAGTACTTC. Translating it yields CASSFTTSGDSYEQYF. J is TRBJ2-7 and V is TRBV7-9, with 9 bases aligning to TRBD2. Germline CDR1 is SEHNR and CDR2 is FQNEAQ (reference sequence). The CDR3 is 16 residues long. J was trimmed by 0 bases and V by 3 bases; bases with no gene match: 6.

The CDR3 reads CASGQGGDYEQYF. In DNA form, the CDR3 reads TGTGCCAGCGGGCAGGGTGGGGACTACGAGCAGTACTTC. The J gene is TRBJ2-7, the V gene TRBV25-1; TRBD1 might be the D (5 bases). V gave up 8 bases and J gave up 3 bases, with 14 bases separating them. Germline-derived CDR1 and CDR2 are MGHDK and SYGVNS. The CDR3 consists of 13 residues.